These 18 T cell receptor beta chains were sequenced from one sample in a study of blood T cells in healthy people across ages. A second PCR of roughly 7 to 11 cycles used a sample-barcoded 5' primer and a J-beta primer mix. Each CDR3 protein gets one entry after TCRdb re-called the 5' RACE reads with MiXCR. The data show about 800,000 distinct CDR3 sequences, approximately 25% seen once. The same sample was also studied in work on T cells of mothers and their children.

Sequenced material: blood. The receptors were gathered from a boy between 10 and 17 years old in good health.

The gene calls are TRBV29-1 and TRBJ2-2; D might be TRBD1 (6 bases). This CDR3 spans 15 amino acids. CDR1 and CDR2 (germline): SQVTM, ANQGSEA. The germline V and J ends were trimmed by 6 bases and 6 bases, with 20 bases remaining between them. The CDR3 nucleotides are TGCAGCGTGGGGGCGTCTAAGGGATTCGCCGGGGAGCTGTTTTTT. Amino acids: CSVGASKGFAGELFF.

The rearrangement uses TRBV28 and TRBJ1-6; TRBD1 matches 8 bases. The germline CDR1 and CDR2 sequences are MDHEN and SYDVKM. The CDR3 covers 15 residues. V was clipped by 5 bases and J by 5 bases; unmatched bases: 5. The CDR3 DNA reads TGTGCCAGCAGTCCGGGGACAGGAGATAATTCACCCCTCCACTTT. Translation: CASSPGTGDNSPLHF.

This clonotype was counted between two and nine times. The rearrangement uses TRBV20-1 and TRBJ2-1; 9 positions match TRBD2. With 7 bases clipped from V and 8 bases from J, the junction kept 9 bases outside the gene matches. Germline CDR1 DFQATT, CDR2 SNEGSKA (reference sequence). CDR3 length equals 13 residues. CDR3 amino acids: CSVYRGGRDEQFF. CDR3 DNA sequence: TGCAGTGTCTATCGGGGCGGGAGGGATGAGCAGTTCTTC.

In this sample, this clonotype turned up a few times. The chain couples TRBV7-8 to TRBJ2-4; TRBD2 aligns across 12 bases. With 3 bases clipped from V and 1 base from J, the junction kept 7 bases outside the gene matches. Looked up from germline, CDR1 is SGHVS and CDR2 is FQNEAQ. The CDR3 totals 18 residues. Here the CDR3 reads CASSLTSGSPAAKNIQYF. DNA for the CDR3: TGTGCCAGCAGCTTGACTAGCGGGAGCCCCGCGGCCAAAAACATTCAGTACTTC.

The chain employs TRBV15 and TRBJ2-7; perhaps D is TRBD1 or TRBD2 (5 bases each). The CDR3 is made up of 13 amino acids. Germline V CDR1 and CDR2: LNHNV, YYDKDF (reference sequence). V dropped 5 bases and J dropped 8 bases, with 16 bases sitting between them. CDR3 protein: CATSGTEPKKQYF. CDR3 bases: TGTGCCACCAGCGGGACCGAACCTAAGAAGCAGTACTTC.

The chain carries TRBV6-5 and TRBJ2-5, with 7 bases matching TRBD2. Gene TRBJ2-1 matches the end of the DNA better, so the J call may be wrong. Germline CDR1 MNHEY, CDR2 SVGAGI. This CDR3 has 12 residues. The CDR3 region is CASSWEGNEQFF. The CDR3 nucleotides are TGTGCCAGCAGTTGGGAGGGAAATGAGCAGTTCTTC.

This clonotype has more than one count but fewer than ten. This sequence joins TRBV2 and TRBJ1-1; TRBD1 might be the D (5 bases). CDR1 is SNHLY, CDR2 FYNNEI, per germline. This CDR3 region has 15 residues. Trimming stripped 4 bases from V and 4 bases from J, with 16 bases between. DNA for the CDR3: TGTGCCAGCAGTGTTTCGAGGACAAAGGGCACTGAAGCTTTCTTT. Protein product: CASSVSRTKGTEAFF.

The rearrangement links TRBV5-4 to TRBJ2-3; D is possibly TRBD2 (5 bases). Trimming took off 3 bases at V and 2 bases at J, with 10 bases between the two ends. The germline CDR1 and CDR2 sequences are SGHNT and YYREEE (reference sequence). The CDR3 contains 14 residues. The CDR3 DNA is TGTGCCAGCAGCTCGGACTTGTACACAGATACGCAGTATTTT. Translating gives CASSSDLYTDTQYF.

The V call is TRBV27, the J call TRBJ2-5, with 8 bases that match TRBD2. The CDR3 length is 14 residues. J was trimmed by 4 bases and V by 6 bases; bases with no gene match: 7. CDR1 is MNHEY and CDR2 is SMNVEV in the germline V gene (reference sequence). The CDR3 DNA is TGTGCCAGCAGAGGGGGACTAGTTGGAGAGACCCAGTACTTC. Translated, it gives CASRGGLVGETQYF.

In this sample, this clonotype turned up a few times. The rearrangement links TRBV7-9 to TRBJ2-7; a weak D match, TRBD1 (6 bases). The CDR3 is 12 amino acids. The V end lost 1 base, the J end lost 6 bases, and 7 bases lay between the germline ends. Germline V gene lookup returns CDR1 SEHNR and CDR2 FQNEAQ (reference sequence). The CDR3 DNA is TGTGCCAGCAGCTTAGAACAGGGCGAGCAGTACTTC. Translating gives CASSLEQGEQYF.

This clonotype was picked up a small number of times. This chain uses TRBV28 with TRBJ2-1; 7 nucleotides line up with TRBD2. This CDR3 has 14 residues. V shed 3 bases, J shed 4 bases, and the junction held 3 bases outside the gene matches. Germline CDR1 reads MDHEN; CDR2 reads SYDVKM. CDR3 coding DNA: TGTGCCAGCAGTTTGCGGGAGAAGTACAATGAGCAGTTCTTC. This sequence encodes CASSLREKYNEQFF.

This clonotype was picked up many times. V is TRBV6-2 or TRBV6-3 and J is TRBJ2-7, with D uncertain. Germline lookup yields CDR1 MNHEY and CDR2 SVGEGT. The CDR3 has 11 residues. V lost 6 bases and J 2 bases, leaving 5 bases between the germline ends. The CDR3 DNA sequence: TGTGCCAGCAGCCGGACCTACGAGCAGTACTTC. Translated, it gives CASSRTYEQYF.

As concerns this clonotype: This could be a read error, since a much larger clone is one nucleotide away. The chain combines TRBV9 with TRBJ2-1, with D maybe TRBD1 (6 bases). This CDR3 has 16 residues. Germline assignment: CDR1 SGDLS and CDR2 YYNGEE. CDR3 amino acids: CAGSGRTRTGFDEQFF. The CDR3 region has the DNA TGTGCCGGCAGCGGACGAACCAGAACAGGGTTCGATGAGCAGTTCTTC.

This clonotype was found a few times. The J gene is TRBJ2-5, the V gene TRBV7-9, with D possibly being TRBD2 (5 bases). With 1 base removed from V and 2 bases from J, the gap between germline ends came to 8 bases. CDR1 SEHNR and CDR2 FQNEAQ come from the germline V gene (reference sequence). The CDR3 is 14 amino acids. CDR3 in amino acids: CASSLGRNQETQYF. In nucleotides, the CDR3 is TGTGCCAGCAGCTTAGGGAGGAATCAAGAGACCCAGTACTTC.

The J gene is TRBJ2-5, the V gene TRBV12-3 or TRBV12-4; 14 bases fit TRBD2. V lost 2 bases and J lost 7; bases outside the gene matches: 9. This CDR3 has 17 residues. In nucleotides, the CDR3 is TGTGCCAGCAGTTTACCACCCGGGACTAGCGGGAGAAGGACCCAGTACTTC. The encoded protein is CASSLPPGTSGRRTQYF.

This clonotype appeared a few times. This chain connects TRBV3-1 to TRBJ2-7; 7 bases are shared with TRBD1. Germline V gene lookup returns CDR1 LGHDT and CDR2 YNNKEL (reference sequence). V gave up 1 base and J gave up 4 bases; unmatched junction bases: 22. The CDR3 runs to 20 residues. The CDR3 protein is CASSQAPGQPSMGENYEQYF. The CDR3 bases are TGTGCCAGCAGCCAAGCCCCGGGACAGCCATCAATGGGGGAGAATTACGAGCAGTACTTC.

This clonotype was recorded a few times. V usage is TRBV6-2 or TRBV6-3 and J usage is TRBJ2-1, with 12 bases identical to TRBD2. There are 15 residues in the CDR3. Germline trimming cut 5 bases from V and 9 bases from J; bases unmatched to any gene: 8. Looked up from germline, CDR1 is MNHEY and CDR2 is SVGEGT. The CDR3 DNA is TGTGCCAGCAGTCCTAACGGACTAGCGGGATCTGAGCAGTTCTTC. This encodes CASSPNGLAGSEQFF.

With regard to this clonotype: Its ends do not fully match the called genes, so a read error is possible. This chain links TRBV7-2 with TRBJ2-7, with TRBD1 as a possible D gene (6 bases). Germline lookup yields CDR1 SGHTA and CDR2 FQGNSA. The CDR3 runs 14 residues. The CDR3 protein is CVSSLAQGSYEQYF. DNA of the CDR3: TGTGTCAGCAGTTTAGCACAGGGCTCCTACGAGCAGTACTTC.